The 32 T cell receptor beta chains given below trace back to one sample, sequenced in a study of shared clonotypes between healthy human individuals. TCRdb keeps only in-frame clones here, not all; method: immunoSEQ multiplex PCR. The sample has fewer than 3 million clones; under 95% are singletons. Sequenced: naive CD4+ T cells from PBMCs. Stated subset: CD45RA+ positively selected. These receptors all stem from a man younger than 35 in good health. Some clones in this sample may be carry-over from other donors' samples.

V gene TRBV27 combines with J gene TRBJ1-1; D call uncertain. The CDR3 has 16 amino acids. V was clipped by 2 bases and J by 0 bases, with 13 bases between them. In germline, CDR1 is MNHEY, CDR2 SMNVEV (reference sequence). CDR3 in amino acids: CASSLTRTPMNTEAFF. The CDR3 coding sequence is TGTGCCAGCAGTTTAACCAGAACGCCCATGAACACTGAAGCTTTCTTT.

The V gene is TRBV21-1, the J gene TRBJ2-3; the DNA was not compared with TRBD2, the D call given in the table. TRBV21-1 represents a pseudogene. CDR3 length equals 14 residues. The CDR3 region has the DNA TGTGCCAGCCGAGAGGGACTAGTTGTAGATACGCAGTATTTT. Translating gives CASREGLVVDTQYF.

The gene calls are TRBV7-2 and TRBJ2-7; TRBD1 matches at 9 bases. The germline V gene encodes CDR1 SGHTA and CDR2 FQGNSA. Trimming took 3 bases from V and 5 from J; bases not matched to a gene: 8. The CDR3 has 15 residues. The CDR3 DNA reads as TGTGCCAGCAGCTTCCCCGGGACAGGGTTCCACGAGCAGTACTTC. Its protein product is CASSFPGTGFHEQYF.

The chain employs TRBV5-1 and TRBJ2-7; no definite D call. Germline CDR1 reads SGHRS; CDR2 reads YFSETQ. The CDR3 is 13 residues long. Trimming cost V 4 bases and J 4 bases, with 12 bases left between them. The CDR3, as DNA: TGCGCCAGCAGCCCGCATATTAATTACGAGCAGTACTTC. It translates to CASSPHINYEQYF.

This chain links TRBV6-5 with TRBJ1-1; 11 bases line up with TRBD1. The germline gives CDR1 MNHEY, CDR2 SVGAGI. The CDR3 has 15 amino acids. The V segment lost 4 bases and the J segment 4 bases; nucleotides outside the gene matches: 5. The CDR3 reads CASSSGQGAGTEAFF. The CDR3 nucleotides read TGTGCCAGCAGTTCCGGACAGGGGGCGGGCACTGAAGCTTTCTTT.

The chain is built from TRBV21-1 and TRBJ2-7; the D call of TRBD2 is as the table states it, not checked on the DNA. TRBV21-1 is marked as a pseudogene. CDR3 length equals 15 residues. The CDR3 sequence: CASSRLARSSYEQYF. In DNA form, the CDR3 reads TGTGCCAGCAGCAGACTAGCGCGGAGCTCCTACGAGCAGTACTTC.

Comment on this clone: This specimen includes other DNA sequences encoding the same CDR3. The chain uses TRBV5-1 and TRBJ1-5; D is possibly TRBD1 (5 bases). Trimming shortened V by 4 bases and J by 2 bases, and 13 bases separated the two germline ends. This CDR3 region has 15 residues. Germline CDR1 and CDR2: SGHRS and YFSETQ. Here the CDR3 reads CASSPQGLGNQPQHF. In DNA form, the CDR3 reads TGCGCCAGCAGCCCGCAGGGTCTCGGCAATCAGCCCCAGCATTTT.

This clone has a single count. The chain recombines TRBV28 with TRBJ2-1, with 11 bases fitting TRBD2. The CDR3 is made up of 16 amino acids. V was pared by 6 bases and J by 7 bases, with 11 bases of the junction left unmatched. Germline V gene lookup returns CDR1 MDHEN and CDR2 SYDVKM. The CDR3 DNA reads TGTGCCAGCAGCTCACTAGCGGGAGTCTCGTGGAATGAGCAGTTCTTC. The encoded protein is CASSSLAGVSWNEQFF.

V is TRBV11-2 and J is TRBJ2-1, with 7 bases matching TRBD2. The J segment lost 16 bases and the V segment lost 0 bases, leaving 12 bases of the junction unmatched. Looked up from germline, CDR1 is SGHAT and CDR2 is FQNNGV. The CDR3 sequence is 14 residues long. Here the CDR3 reads CASSLDRYSGLGFF. As DNA, the CDR3 is TGTGCCAGCAGCTTAGATCGGTATAGCGGGTTGGGTTTCTTC.

The V and J genes are TRBV7-6 and TRBJ2-7, with D hard to call. Germline lookup yields CDR1 SGHVS and CDR2 FNYEAQ. This CDR3 is 13 amino acids long. Deletions cut 5 bases from V and 6 bases from J, with 14 bases between. CDR3 nucleotides: TGTGCCAGCAGCCTAACTATTATAGCCGAGCAGTACTTC. The encoded protein is CASSLTIIAEQYF.

This clone came up once. This chain links TRBV5-1 with TRBJ2-1; TRBD2 agrees at 8 bases. Per the germline V gene, CDR1 is SGHRS and CDR2 is YFSETQ. V lost 0 bases and J lost 7; bases outside the gene matches: 9. The length of the CDR3 is 16 residues. The CDR3 region is CASSLASSGRRNEQFF. Here the CDR3 DNA reads TGCGCCAGCAGCTTGGCATCCAGCGGGAGAAGAAATGAGCAGTTCTTC.

This clone was recorded once. The chain recombines TRBV29-1 with TRBJ2-2; TRBD2 agrees at 10 bases. After removal of 7 bases from V and 5 bases from J, the junction contained 13 bases not matched to a gene. The germline V gene encodes CDR1 SQVTM and CDR2 ANQGSEA. There are 16 residues in the CDR3. CDR3 bases: TGCAGCGCCGGAGGGGCTCTAGCGGGGGCGACCGGGGAGCTGTTTTTT. Its translation is CSAGGALAGATGELFF.

The chain combines TRBV29-1 with TRBJ2-5; D gene uncertain. Per the germline V gene, CDR1 is SQVTM and CDR2 is ANQGSEA. There are 13 residues in the CDR3. Between the trimmed V and J ends, which lost 0 bases and 4 bases, there was a span of 9 bases. The CDR3 loop is CSVEDLLGETQYF. In nucleotides, the CDR3 is TGCAGCGTTGAAGATCTTTTGGGAGAGACCCAGTACTTC. Complete variable domain (other parts from reference TRBV29-1 and TRBJ2-5): SAVISQKPSRDICQRGTSLTIQCQVDSQVTMMFWYRQQPGQSLTLIATANQGSEATYESGFVIDKFPISRPNLTFSTLTVSNMSPEDSSIYLCSVEDLLGETQYFGPGTRLLVL.

The chain recombines TRBV5-6 with TRBJ2-3, with 9 bases lining up with TRBD1. Germline values: CDR1 SGHDT, CDR2 YYEEEE. The V and J ends lost 4 bases and 3 bases, in that order; junction bases with no gene match: 9. The CDR3 loop spans 16 amino acids. In nucleotides, the CDR3 is TGTGCCAGCAGCCTCCTGACAGGGGGGAGTACAGATACGCAGTATTTT. Translation gives CASSLLTGGSTDTQYF.

The chain carries TRBV28 and TRBJ2-5, with D possibly TRBD2 on 5 matching bases. The CDR3 runs 14 residues. The germline V gene has CDR1 MDHEN and CDR2 SYDVKM. V was shortened by 5 bases and J by 5 bases, with 15 bases between the two germline ends. The CDR3 protein is CASSKLEEWETQYF. CDR3 bases: TGTGCCAGCAGTAAACTAGAGGAATGGGAGACCCAGTACTTC.

The V and J genes are TRBV28 and TRBJ2-1, with TRBD2 identical over 11 bases. The CDR3 spans 15 residues. V was clipped by 1 base and J by 7 bases; unmatched bases: 3. Germline V gene data show CDR1 as MDHEN and CDR2 as SYDVKM. The DNA of the CDR3 is TGTGCCAGCAGTTTATTACTAGCGGGAGTAAATGAGCAGTTCTTC. Translation gives CASSLLLAGVNEQFF.

Turning to this clone: In the same sample, other DNA sequences code for this CDR3. V gene TRBV5-1 combines with J gene TRBJ2-1; 11 bases are shared with TRBD2. The length of the CDR3 is 14 residues. Germline V gives CDR1 SGHRS, CDR2 YFSETQ. V lost 4 bases, J lost 4 bases, and 1 base stayed unmatched. The CDR3 loop is CASSGTSGYNEQFF. CDR3 bases: TGCGCCAGCAGCGGGACTAGCGGTTACAATGAGCAGTTCTTC.

The V gene is TRBV18, the J gene TRBJ2-1, with 8 bases fitting TRBD1. The CDR3 contains 17 residues. Germline trimming cut 1 base from V and 4 bases from J; bases unmatched to any gene: 9. Per germline, CDR1 KGHSH and CDR2 LQKENI. This chain's CDR3 is CASSPLTGTGIYNEQFF. The CDR3 region has the DNA TGTGCCAGCTCACCACTGACCGGGACAGGAATATACAATGAGCAGTTCTTC.

V and J are TRBV7-2 and TRBJ1-1, with D uncertain. V shed 1 base and J shed 5 bases, with 11 bases lying between them. The CDR3 contains 14 residues. Germline V gene lookup returns CDR1 SGHTA and CDR2 FQGNSA. CDR3 nucleotides: TGTGCCAGCAGCTTAGTCGGGGAAAGTACTGAAGCTTTCTTT. This sequence encodes CASSLVGESTEAFF.

The chain carries TRBV19 and TRBJ2-7, with D tentatively TRBD1 or TRBD2 (5 bases each). CDR1 LNHDA and CDR2 SQIVND come from the germline V gene (reference sequence). This CDR3 has 15 amino acids. V gave up 4 bases and J gave up 2 bases, with 15 bases separating them. CDR3 bases: TGTGCCAGTAGTACGAACGGGGCCGGGGCCTACGAGCAGTACTTC. The encoded protein is CASSTNGAGAYEQYF.

The chain links TRBV19 to TRBJ2-1; D may be TRBD1 (6 bases). With 4 bases removed from V and 0 bases from J, the gap between germline ends came to 13 bases. CDR3 length: 16 residues. CDR1 and CDR2 (germline): LNHDA, SQIVND (reference sequence). CDR3 sequence reads: CASSSRDTSSYNEQFF. CDR3 nucleotides: TGTGCCAGTAGTAGTCGGGACACAAGCTCCTACAATGAGCAGTTCTTC.

Details on this clone: Other DNA sequences in this specimen translate into the identical CDR3. The chain uses TRBV2 and TRBJ2-3, with no clear D. This CDR3 region has 11 residues. V gave up 2 bases and J gave up 5 bases, with 2 bases separating them. Germline CDR1 is SNHLY and CDR2 is FYNNEI. The CDR3 loop reads CASSELDTQYF. CDR3 coding DNA: TGTGCCAGCAGTGAACTAGATACGCAGTATTTT.

J is TRBJ2-5 and V is TRBV9; the match to TRBD1 covers 9 bases. Germline V gene sequence: CDR1 SGDLS, CDR2 YYNGEE. With V trimmed by 0 bases and J by 4 bases, 7 bases remained unmatched. The CDR3 consists of 16 residues. The CDR3 loop reads CASSVAPQGAGETQYF. Written as DNA, the CDR3 is TGTGCCAGCAGCGTAGCACCACAGGGGGCGGGAGAGACCCAGTACTTC.

Worth noting for this clone: Different DNA sequences within this sample yield the same CDR3. This chain connects TRBV7-2 to TRBJ2-1; 12 bases are shared with TRBD2. The CDR3 contains 15 residues. The V gene end was trimmed by 1 base and the J gene end by 7 bases; junction bases not matched to a gene: 2. CDR1 is SGHTA and CDR2 is FQGNSA in the germline V gene. The CDR3 bases are TGTGCCAGCAGCTTAGGACTAGCGGGAGTGAATGAGCAGTTCTTC. It is translated as CASSLGLAGVNEQFF.

The chain joins TRBV15 to TRBJ2-3, with D perhaps TRBD2 (5 bases). Germline V CDR1 and CDR2: LNHNV, YYDKDF (reference sequence). The CDR3 length is 15 residues. V gave up 3 bases and J gave up 8 bases, with 18 bases separating them. The CDR3 DNA reads TGTGCCACCAGCAGTGGAATGAGGACTTTTGGTACGCAGTATTTT. Translating it yields CATSSGMRTFGTQYF.

This chain uses TRBV29-1 with TRBJ2-3; TRBD1 might be the D (5 bases). Deletions cut 7 bases from V and 2 bases from J, with 22 bases between. The CDR3 spans 16 residues. Germline V CDR1 and CDR2: SQVTM, ANQGSEA. CDR3 DNA: TGCAGCGCCGCCGCTTCGACCAGGGTCCCCACAGATACGCAGTATTTT. Amino acid sequence: CSAAASTRVPTDTQYF.

This clone was seen once. V usage is TRBV10-2 and J usage is TRBJ2-1; perhaps TRBD2 as D (6 bases). Germline CDR1 reads WSHSY; CDR2 reads SAAADI. The CDR3 loop spans 14 amino acids. V lost 5 bases and J lost 8, with 16 bases in between. The CDR3 protein is CASSWASDKDEQFF. In DNA, the CDR3 is TGCGCCAGCAGTTGGGCTAGCGATAAGGATGAGCAGTTCTTC.

V is TRBV27 and J is TRBJ2-1; 8 bases fit TRBD2. The length of the CDR3 is 15 residues. The V segment lost 2 bases and the J segment 9 bases; nucleotides outside the gene matches: 9. Per germline, CDR1 MNHEY and CDR2 SMNVEV (reference sequence). CDR3 residues: CASSLEAGDTSEQFF. CDR3 nucleotide sequence: TGTGCCAGCAGTTTAGAAGCGGGAGATACTAGTGAGCAGTTCTTC.

V usage is TRBV27 and J usage is TRBJ2-2; D gene uncertain. CDR3 length: 13 residues. Germline CDR1 reads MNHEY; CDR2 reads SMNVEV (reference sequence). Trimming took 5 bases from V and 3 from J, leaving 7 bases between them. The CDR3, as DNA: TGTGCCAGCAGTCGCCGGGACACCGGGGAGCTGTTTTTT. This gives the protein CASSRRDTGELFF.

This chain joins TRBV7-3 and TRBJ2-2; 12 positions agree with TRBD2. The V gene end was trimmed by 5 bases and the J gene end by 5 bases; junction bases not matched to a gene: 3. Germline lookup yields CDR1 SGHTA and CDR2 FQGTGA. This CDR3 has 15 amino acids. DNA of the CDR3: TGTGCCAGCAGCCCGACTAGCGGGAGTACCGGGGAGCTGTTTTTT. Protein: CASSPTSGSTGELFF.

CDR3 region: CASSPLWRRDGRDEQYF. DNA of the CDR3: TGCGCCAGCAGCCCCCTCTGGCGGCGGGATGGGAGAGACGAGCAGTACTTC. This chain joins TRBV4-1 and TRBJ2-7, with D perhaps matching TRBD2 (6 bases). The CDR3 runs to 17 residues. V lost 4 bases, J lost 5 bases, and 24 bases lay in between. Germline CDR1 is MGHRA and CDR2 is YSYEKL.

This clone appeared once. This chain joins TRBV9 and TRBJ2-1; tentative D call: TRBD2 (6 bases). Germline V gene lookup returns CDR1 SGDLS and CDR2 YYNGEE. V lost 0 bases to trimming and J lost 8 bases, with 9 bases between them. The CDR3 loop spans 13 amino acids. The CDR3 region has the DNA TGTGCCAGCAGCGTAGTCGGGAGTTATGAGCAGTTCTTC. Its translation is CASSVVGSYEQFF.